This T cell receptor beta chain was identified during a study of T-cell reconstitution after alpha-beta-depleted transplantation in children. This clonotype was recorded once. A library of TCRbeta sequences, prepared with unique molecular identifiers, was generated. In TCRdb, the PCR reads were re-called with MiXCR into one record per CDR3 protein. The table records about 610,000 distinct CDR3 sequences, 10% to 13% of them present only once. The V gene lost 2 bases and the J gene lost 0 bases, with 14 bases spanning the gap. The CDR3 runs 17 residues. Looked up from germline, CDR1 is KGHSH and CDR2 is LQKENI.

This receptor was identified in a human donor who donated a stem cell graft to a child with acute myeloid leukemia. This specimen was PBMCs from the stem cell graft donor, taken from the stem cell graft. The chain uses TRBV18 and TRBJ1-5; TRBD1 might be the D (6 bases). CDR3 sequence reads: CASSPDTGGTSNQPQHF. The CDR3 nucleotides are TGTGCCAGCTCACCAGATACCGGGGGCACTAGCAATCAGCCCCAGCATTTT. Variable domain in full (rest from reference TRBV18 and TRBJ1-5): NAGVMQNPRHLVRRRGQEARLRCSPMKGHSHVYWYRQLPEEGLKFMVYLQKENIIDESGMPKERFSAEFPKEGPSILRIQQVVRGDSAAYFCASSPDTGGTSNQPQHFGDGTRLSIL.